This TCR beta chain was retrieved from a study of naive and memory T cell subsets. The beta constant-region primer was an equimolar mix of two oligonucleotides covering TRBC1 and TRBC2. Nested alpha and beta constant-region primers with the SP2 primer drove four PCR rounds on ligated cDNA. TCRdb fed the UMI-ligation and nested PCR reads into MiXCR, producing one record per CDR3 protein. The repertoire holds 150,000 or so distinct CDR3 sequences, with under 25% as singletons. Study conclusions and caveats: Over 85% of naive TCR sequences appeared only once after error correction, unlike memory subsets. From naive to CM, EM and EMRA, diversity decreased and Gini increased. A few larger clonotypes appeared in naive repertoires, especially CD8, possibly memory cells re-expressing CD45RA.

The CDR3 contains 14 residues. Germline-derived CDR1 and CDR2 are GTSNPN and SVGIG (reference sequence). Deletions cut 4 bases from V and 1 base from J, with 8 bases between. Cells stained for CD3, CD4, CD8, CD45RA and CD27 were sorted into four subsets. Of note for this clonotype: Its cognate antigen is unknown.

Sequenced material: naive CD4+ T cells from blood. The clonotype was recovered from a human donor in good health. The chain couples TRBV30 to TRBJ2-6; D unresolved. The CDR3 loop is CAWTRVSGANVLTF. CDR3 DNA: TGTGCCTGGACTAGGGTTTCTGGGGCCAACGTCCTGACTTTC. Filled out from reference TRBV30 and TRBJ2-6, the complete variable domain reads SQTIHQWPATLVQPVGSPLSLECTVEGTSNPNLYWYRQAAGRGLQLLFYSVGIGQISSEVPQNLSASRPQDRQFILSSKKLLLSDSGFYLCAWTRVSGANVLTFGAGSRLTVL.